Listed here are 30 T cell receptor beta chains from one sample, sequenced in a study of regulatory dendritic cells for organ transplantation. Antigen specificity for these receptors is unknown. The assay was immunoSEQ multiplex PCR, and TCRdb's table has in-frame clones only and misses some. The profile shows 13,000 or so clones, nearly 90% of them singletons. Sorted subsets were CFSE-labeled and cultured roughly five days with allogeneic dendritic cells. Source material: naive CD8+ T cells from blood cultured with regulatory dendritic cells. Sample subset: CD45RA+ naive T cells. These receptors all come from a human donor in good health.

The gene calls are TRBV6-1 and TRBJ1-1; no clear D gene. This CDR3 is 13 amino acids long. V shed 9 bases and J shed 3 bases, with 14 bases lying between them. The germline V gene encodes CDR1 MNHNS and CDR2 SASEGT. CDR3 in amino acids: CASAYQVDTEAFF. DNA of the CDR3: TGTGCCAGTGCTTACCAGGTCGACACTGAAGCTTTCTTT.

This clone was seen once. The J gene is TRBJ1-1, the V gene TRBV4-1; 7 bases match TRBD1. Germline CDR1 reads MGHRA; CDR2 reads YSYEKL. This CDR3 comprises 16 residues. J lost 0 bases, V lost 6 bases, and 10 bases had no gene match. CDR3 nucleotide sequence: TGCGCCAGCAGGACAGACAGGGAAGTAATGAACACTGAAGCTTTCTTT. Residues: CASRTDREVMNTEAFF.

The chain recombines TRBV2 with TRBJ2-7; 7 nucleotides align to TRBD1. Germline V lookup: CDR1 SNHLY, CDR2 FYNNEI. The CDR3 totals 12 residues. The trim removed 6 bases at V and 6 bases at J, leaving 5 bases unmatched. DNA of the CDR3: TGTGCCAGCAGCGAGACAGGGAGCGAGCAGTACTTC. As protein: CASSETGSEQYF.

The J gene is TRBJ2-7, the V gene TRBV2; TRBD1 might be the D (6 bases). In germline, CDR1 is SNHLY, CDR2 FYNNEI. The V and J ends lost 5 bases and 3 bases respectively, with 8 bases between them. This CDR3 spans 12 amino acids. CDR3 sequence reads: CASSTGFYEQYF. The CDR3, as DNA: TGTGCCAGCAGTACAGGGTTCTACGAGCAGTACTTC. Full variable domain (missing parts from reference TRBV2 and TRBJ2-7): EPEVTQTPSHQVTQMGQEVILRCVPISNHLYFYWYRQILGQKVEFLVSFYNNEISEKSEIFDDQFSVERPDGSNFTLKIRSTKLEDSAMYFCASSTGFYEQYFGPGTRLTVT.

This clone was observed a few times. The DNA of the CDR3 is TGTGCCAGCAGTCCGTCAATTCGTGGGAGCGGCTATGGCTACACCTTC. Translating it yields CASSPSIRGSGYGYTF. V usage is TRBV28 and J usage is TRBJ1-2; no reliable D call. The germline gives CDR1 MDHEN, CDR2 SYDVKM. The CDR3 is 16 amino acids. V shed 5 bases and J shed 4 bases, with 20 bases lying between them.

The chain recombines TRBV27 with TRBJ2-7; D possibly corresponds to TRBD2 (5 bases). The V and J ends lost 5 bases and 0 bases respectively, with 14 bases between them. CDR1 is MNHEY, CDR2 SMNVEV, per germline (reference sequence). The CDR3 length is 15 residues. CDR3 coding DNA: TGTGCCAGCAGTCTAATAGCGCATAGCTCCTACGAGCAGTACTTC. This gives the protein CASSLIAHSSYEQYF.

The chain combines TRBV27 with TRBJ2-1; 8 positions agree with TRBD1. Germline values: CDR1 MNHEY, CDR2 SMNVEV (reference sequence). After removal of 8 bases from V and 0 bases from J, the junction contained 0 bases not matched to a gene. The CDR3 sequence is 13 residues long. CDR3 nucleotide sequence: TGTGCCAGCGGGACAGGCTCCTACAATGAGCAGTTCTTC. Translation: CASGTGSYNEQFF.

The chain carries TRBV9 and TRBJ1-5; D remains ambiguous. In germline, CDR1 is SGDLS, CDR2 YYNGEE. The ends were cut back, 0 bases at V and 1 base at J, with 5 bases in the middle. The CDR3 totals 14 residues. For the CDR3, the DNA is TGTGCCAGCAGCGTAGGGGTGAGCAATCAGCCCCAGCATTTT. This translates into CASSVGVSNQPQHF.

The CDR3 here is CASGWGQGNGYTF. CDR3 sequence (DNA): TGTGCCAGTGGATGGGGACAGGGGAATGGCTACACCTTC. The rearrangement uses TRBV19 and TRBJ1-2; 10 bases match TRBD1. With V trimmed by 8 bases and J by 6 bases, 6 bases remained unmatched. Looked up from germline, CDR1 is LNHDA and CDR2 is SQIVND (reference sequence). The CDR3 is made up of 13 amino acids.

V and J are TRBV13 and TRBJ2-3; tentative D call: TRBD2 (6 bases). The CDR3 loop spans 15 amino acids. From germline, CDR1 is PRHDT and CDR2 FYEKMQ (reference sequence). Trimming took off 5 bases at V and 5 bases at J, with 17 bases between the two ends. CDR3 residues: CASSVAEWVEDTQYF. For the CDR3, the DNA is TGTGCCAGCAGCGTAGCGGAATGGGTAGAAGATACGCAGTATTTT.

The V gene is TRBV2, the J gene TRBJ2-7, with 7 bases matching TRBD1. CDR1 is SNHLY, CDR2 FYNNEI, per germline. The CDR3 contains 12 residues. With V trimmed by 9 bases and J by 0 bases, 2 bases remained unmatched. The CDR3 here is CARQGSSYEQYF. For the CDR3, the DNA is TGTGCCAGACAGGGGTCCTCCTACGAGCAGTACTTC.

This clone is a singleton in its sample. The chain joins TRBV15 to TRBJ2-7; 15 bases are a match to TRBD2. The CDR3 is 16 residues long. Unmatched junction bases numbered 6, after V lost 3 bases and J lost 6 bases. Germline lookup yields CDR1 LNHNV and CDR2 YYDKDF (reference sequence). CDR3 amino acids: CATSSLGLAGGREQYF. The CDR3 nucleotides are TGTGCCACCAGCAGTTTGGGACTAGCGGGAGGTCGCGAGCAGTACTTC.

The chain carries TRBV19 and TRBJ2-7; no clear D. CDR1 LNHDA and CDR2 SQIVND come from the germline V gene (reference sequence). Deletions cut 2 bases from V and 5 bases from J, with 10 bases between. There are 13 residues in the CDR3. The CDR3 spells CASSIMVGNEQYF. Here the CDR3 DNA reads TGTGCCAGTAGTATAATGGTTGGGAACGAGCAGTACTTC.

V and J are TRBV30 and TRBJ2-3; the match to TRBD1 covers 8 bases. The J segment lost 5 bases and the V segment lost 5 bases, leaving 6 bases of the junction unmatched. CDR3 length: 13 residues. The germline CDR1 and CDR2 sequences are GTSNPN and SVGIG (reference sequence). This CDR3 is CAWEGTGGDTQYF. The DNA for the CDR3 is TGTGCCTGGGAGGGGACAGGCGGAGATACGCAGTATTTT. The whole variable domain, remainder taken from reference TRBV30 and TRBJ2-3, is SQTIHQWPATLVQPVGSPLSLECTVEGTSNPNLYWYRQAAGRGLQLLFYSVGIGQISSEVPQNLSASRPQDRQFILSSKKLLLSDSGFYLCAWEGTGGDTQYFGPGTRLTVL.

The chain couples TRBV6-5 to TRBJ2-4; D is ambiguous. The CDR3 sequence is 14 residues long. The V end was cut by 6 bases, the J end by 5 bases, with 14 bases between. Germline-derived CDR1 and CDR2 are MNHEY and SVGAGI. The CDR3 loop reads CASSDRNSENIQYF. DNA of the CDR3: TGTGCCAGCAGCGACCGGAATTCGGAAAACATTCAGTACTTC.

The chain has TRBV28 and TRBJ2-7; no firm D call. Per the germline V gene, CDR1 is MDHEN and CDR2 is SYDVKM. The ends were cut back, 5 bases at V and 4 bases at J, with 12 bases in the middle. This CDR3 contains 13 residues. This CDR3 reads CASSASLGYEQYF. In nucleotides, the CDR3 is TGTGCCAGCAGTGCGTCCTTGGGGTACGAGCAGTACTTC.

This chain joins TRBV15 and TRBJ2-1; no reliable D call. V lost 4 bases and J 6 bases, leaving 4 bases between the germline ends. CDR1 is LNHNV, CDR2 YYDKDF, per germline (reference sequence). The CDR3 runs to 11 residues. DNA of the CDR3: TGTGCCACCAGCAATGTCAATGAGCAGTTCTTC. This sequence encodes CATSNVNEQFF.

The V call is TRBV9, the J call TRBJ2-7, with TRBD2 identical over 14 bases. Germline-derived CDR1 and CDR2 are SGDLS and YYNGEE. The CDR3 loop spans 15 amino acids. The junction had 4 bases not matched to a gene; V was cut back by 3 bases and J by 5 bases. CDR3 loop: CASSGTSGGIHEQYF. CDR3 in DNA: TGTGCCAGCAGCGGGACTAGCGGGGGGATCCACGAGCAGTACTTC.

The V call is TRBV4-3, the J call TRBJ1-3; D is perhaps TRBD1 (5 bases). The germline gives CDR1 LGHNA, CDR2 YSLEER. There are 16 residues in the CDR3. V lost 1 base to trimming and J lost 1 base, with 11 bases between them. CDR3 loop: CASSQVFGGSGNTIYF. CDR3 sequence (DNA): TGCGCCAGCAGCCAAGTGTTTGGGGGTTCTGGAAACACCATATATTTT.

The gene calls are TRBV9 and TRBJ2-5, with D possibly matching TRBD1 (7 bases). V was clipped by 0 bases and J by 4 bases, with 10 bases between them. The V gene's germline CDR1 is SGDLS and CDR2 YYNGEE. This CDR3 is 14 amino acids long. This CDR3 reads CASSVGRGVETQYF. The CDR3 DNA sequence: TGTGCCAGCAGCGTAGGCAGGGGGGTAGAGACCCAGTACTTC.

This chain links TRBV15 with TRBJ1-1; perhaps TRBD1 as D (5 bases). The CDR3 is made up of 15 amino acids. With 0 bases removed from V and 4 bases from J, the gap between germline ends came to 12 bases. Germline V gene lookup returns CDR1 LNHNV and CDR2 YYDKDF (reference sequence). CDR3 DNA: TGTGCCACCAGCAGAGAACGGGGCAGGCTCACTGAAGCTTTCTTT. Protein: CATSRERGRLTEAFF. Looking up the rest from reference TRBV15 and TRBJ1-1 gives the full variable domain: DAMVIQNPRYQVTQFGKPVTLSCSQTLNHNVMYWYQQKSSQAPKLLFHYYDKDFNNEADTPDNFQSRRPNTSFCFLDIRSPGLGDTAMYLCATSRERGRLTEAFFGQGTRLTVV.

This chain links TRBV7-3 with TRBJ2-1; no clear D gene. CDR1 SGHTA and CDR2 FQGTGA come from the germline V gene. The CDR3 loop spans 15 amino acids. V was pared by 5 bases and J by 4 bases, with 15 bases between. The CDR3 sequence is CASSQQVGPYNEQFF. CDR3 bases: TGTGCCAGCAGCCAACAAGTCGGCCCTTACAATGAGCAGTTCTTC.

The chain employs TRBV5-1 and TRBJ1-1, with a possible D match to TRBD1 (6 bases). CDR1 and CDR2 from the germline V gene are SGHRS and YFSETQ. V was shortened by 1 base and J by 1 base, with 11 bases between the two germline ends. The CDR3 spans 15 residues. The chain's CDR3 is CASSLNGGANTEAFF. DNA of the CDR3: TGCGCCAGCAGCTTGAATGGGGGCGCGAACACTGAAGCTTTCTTT.

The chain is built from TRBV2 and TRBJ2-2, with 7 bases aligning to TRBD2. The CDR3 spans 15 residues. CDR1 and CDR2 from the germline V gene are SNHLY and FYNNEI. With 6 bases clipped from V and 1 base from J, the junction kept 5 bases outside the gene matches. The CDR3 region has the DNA TGTGCCAGCAGCGTCGGGGAGGGGAACACCGGGGAGCTGTTTTTT. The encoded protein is CASSVGEGNTGELFF.

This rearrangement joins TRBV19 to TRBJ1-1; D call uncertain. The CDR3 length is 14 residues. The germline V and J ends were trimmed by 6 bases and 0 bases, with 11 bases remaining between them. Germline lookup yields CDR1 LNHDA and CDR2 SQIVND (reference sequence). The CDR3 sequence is CASSTRTVNTEAFF. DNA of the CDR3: TGTGCCAGTAGCACAAGGACGGTGAACACTGAAGCTTTCTTT.

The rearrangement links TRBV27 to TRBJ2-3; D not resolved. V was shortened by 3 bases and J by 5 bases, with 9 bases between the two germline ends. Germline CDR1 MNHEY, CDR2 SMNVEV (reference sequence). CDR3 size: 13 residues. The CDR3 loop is CASSFLQGDTQYF. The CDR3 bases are TGTGCCAGCAGTTTCCTACAAGGAGATACGCAGTATTTT.

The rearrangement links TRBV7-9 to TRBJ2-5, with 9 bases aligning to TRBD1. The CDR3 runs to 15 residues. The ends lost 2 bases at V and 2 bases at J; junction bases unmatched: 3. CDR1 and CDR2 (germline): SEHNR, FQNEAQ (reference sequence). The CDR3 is CASSLTGGGQETQYF. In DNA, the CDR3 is TGTGCCAGCAGCTTAACAGGGGGCGGTCAAGAGACCCAGTACTTC.

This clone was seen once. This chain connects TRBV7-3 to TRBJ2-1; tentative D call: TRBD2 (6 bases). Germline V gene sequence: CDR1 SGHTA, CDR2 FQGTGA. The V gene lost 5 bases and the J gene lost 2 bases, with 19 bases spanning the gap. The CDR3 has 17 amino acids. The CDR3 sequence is CASSQYTGLTTYNEQFF. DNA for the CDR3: TGTGCCAGCAGCCAATACACGGGACTTACGACCTACAATGAGCAGTTCTTC.

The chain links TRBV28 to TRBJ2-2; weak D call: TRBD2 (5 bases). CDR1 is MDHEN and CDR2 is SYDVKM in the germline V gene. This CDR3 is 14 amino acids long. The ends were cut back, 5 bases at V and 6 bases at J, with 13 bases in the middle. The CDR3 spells CASSPGLGAGELFF. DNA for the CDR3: TGTGCCAGCAGTCCAGGACTGGGCGCCGGGGAGCTGTTTTTT.

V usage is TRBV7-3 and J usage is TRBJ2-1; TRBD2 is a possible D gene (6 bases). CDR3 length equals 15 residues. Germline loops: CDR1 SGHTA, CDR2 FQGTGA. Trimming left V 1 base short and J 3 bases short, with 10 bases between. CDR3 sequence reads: CASSLNGGIYNEQFF. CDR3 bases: TGTGCCAGCAGCTTAAACGGGGGAATCTACAATGAGCAGTTCTTC.